This T cell receptor (beta chain) is from a study of patients and donors after allogeneic stem cell transplantation. MiXCR, run by TCRdb on the RT-PCR reads, gives a single entry per CDR3 protein. This table has about 2,200 distinct CDR3 sequences, approximately 28% appearing once. The sample holds a few counts of this clonotype. V dropped 2 bases and J dropped 2 bases, with 8 bases sitting between them. The CDR3 is made up of 15 amino acids. Germline loops: CDR1 SGDLS, CDR2 YYNGEE. This receptor was identified in a human donor who was either an allogeneic HSCT recipient or a stem cell or donor lymphocyte infusion donor (not recorded which). It is not recorded whose cells these are; they may come from a transplant donor. J is TRBJ2-6 and V is TRBV9; D possibly corresponds to TRBD2 (6 bases). Material for sequencing was blood, either unsorted or a sorted T cell fraction (not recorded which). DNA for the CDR3: TGTGCCAGCAGCGTTCGGGGGACTGGGGCCAACGTCCTGACTTTC. This translates into CASSVRGTGANVLTF.